The present entry profiles one T cell receptor (beta chain) with its context. As yet, its antigen is unknown. TCRdb passed the RT-PCR reads through MiXCR, listing each CDR3 protein once. The table lists around 540,000 distinct CDR3 sequences, about an eighth of them singletons. The record originates from a study of response to subunit inactivated influenza vaccine. General study points: With each seasonal influenza vaccination, the authors suggested, few new T cells are recruited.

The V and J ends lost 1 base and 6 bases respectively, with 7 bases between them. From germline, CDR1 is LGHDT and CDR2 YNNKEL (reference sequence). The CDR3 consists of 13 residues. Specimen: PBMCs from blood, collected on the day of vaccination. The source is a man aged 50 to 59 who received an inactivated influenza vaccine. The rearrangement links TRBV3-1 to TRBJ2-1, with no clear D. Written as DNA, the CDR3 is TGTGCCAGCAGCCAAGCGAGAGGCAATGAGCAGTTCTTC. Protein product: CASSQARGNEQFF.